The 4 T cell receptor beta chains listed next were all sequenced from one sample in a study of blood T cells in healthy people across ages. The use of a sample-barcoded 5' primer and a J-beta primer mix characterized a second PCR of roughly 7 to 11 cycles. From the 5' RACE reads, TCRdb called clonotypes with MiXCR, one entry per CDR3 protein. The table records about 1.7 million distinct CDR3 sequences, 28% of them present only once. Source material: blood. The source of these receptors is a woman aged 30 to 39 in good health.

This clonotype was observed a handful of times. This sequence joins TRBV9 and TRBJ2-7; TRBD1 agrees at 8 bases. The last part of the DNA fits TRBJ2-5 better; the J call may be wrong. The V gene's germline CDR1 is SGDLS and CDR2 YYNGEE. The CDR3 is 15 amino acids. The CDR3 bases are TGTGCCAGCAGCAAGAGACAGGGGATCGGGGAGACCCAGTACTTC. It encodes CASSKRQGIGETQYF.

This clonotype was detected ten times or more. The chain employs TRBV5-1 and TRBJ1-2, with D hard to call. The V gene lost 0 bases and the J gene lost 1 base, with 10 bases spanning the gap. The length of the CDR3 is 15 residues. Germline V gives CDR1 SGHRS, CDR2 YFSETQ. CDR3 nucleotide sequence: TGCGCCAGCAGCTTGGGAGGTCAGAATAACTATGGCTACACCTTC. It codes for CASSLGGQNNYGYTF.

This chain links TRBV2 with TRBJ1-2; a possible D gene is TRBD1 (5 bases). The germline gives CDR1 SNHLY, CDR2 FYNNEI. Trimming removed 5 bases at V and 7 bases at J, with 23 bases between. The CDR3 runs 16 residues. The CDR3 loop reads CASSYGNDGGWGGYTF. CDR3 bases: TGTGCCAGCAGTTACGGAAACGACGGGGGGTGGGGTGGCTACACCTTC.

This clonotype has ten or more counts. The rearrangement links TRBV20-1 to TRBJ2-1; 11 positions agree with TRBD2. The CDR3 covers 14 residues. Germline CDR1 DFQATT, CDR2 SNEGSKA (reference sequence). Unmatched junction bases numbered 2, after V lost 5 bases and J lost 2 bases. This CDR3 reads CSARLAGTYNEQFF. For the CDR3, the DNA is TGCAGTGCTCGACTAGCGGGAACCTACAATGAGCAGTTCTTC.